A selection of T cell receptor beta chains follows, all from one sample in a study of CD8 T cells in Susac syndrome. TCRdb recomputed calls from the immunoSEQ multiplex PCR reads with MiXCR, one row per CDR3 protein. The profile shows around 190,000 distinct CDR3 sequences, 90% to 95% of them singletons. Sequencing was carried out using CD4+ T cells from PBMCs. The receptors were gathered from a human donor with Susac syndrome. The CDR3 runs from the conserved cysteine through the conserved F or W. Fields, in order: V gene, CDR3 protein.

v_call: TRBV29-1
cdr3_aa: CSVDSGTASSTDTQYF

v_call: TRBV6-6
cdr3_aa: CASSFDRSYTF

v_call: TRBV29-1
cdr3_aa: CSAWGSLGYTF

v_call: TRBV5-4
cdr3_aa: CASSQGQGRTDTQYF

v_call: TRBV18
cdr3_aa: CASSLQGRTDTQYF

v_call: TRBV14
cdr3_aa: CASSRGQFSYTF

v_call: TRBV7-6
cdr3_aa: CASSLAGRGNTEAFF

v_call: TRBV13
cdr3_aa: CASSSPGQGAEVTQYF

v_call: TRBV27
cdr3_aa: CASSLKEYSEQYF

v_call: TRBV25-1
cdr3_aa: CASSVSGANVLTF

v_call: TRBV5-4
cdr3_aa: CASSLEAGNEQYF

v_call: TRBV5-6
cdr3_aa: CASSGRVEETQYF

v_call: TRBV3-1
cdr3_aa: CASSFTSGVTDTQYF

v_call: TRBV29-1
cdr3_aa: CSATTGVNIQYF

v_call: TRBV5-1
cdr3_aa: CASSLGSGGSGANVLTF

v_call: TRBV12-3/TRBV12-4
cdr3_aa: CASSSRDRGYGYTF

v_call: TRBV5-4
cdr3_aa: CASSSPGLAGESYEQYF

v_call: TRBV15
cdr3_aa: CATSRDRGLGGGNEQFF

v_call: TRBV5-4
cdr3_aa: CASLDREFTNYGYTF

v_call: TRBV5-8
cdr3_aa: CASSLLPRTGNEQYF

v_call: TRBV7-2
cdr3_aa: CASTPAFYGYTF

v_call: TRBV25-1
cdr3_aa: CASSQSGLENIQYF

v_call: TRBV20-1
cdr3_aa: CSARAGHYNEQFF

v_call: TRBV7-2
cdr3_aa: CASRGQTGPYEQYF

v_call: TRBV6-4
cdr3_aa: CASSASDRGLGYTF

v_call: TRBV4-1
cdr3_aa: CASSQEDYGYTF

v_call: TRBV20-1
cdr3_aa: CSARDSTRGYEQFF

v_call: TRBV29-1
cdr3_aa: CSGTQGPETQYF

v_call: TRBV14
cdr3_aa: CASSRLDAGELFF

v_call: TRBV7-9
cdr3_aa: CASSLNIGTQYF

v_call: TRBV18
cdr3_aa: CASSPGAQPQHF

v_call: TRBV11-2
cdr3_aa: CASSSKNIQYF

v_call: TRBV20-1
cdr3_aa: CSARRGLTNTEAFF

v_call: TRBV2
cdr3_aa: CASNPGGAREPLHF

v_call: TRBV9
cdr3_aa: CASSPRDRGNYGYTF

v_call: TRBV12-3/TRBV12-4
cdr3_aa: CASSKDGFEAFF

v_call: TRBV6-4
cdr3_aa: CASSDQGVTQYF

v_call: TRBV15
cdr3_aa: CATTSRGKFETQYF

v_call: TRBV6-5
cdr3_aa: CASSYLGRVKSGANVLTF

v_call: TRBV20-1
cdr3_aa: CSARDRRTGYNEQFF

v_call: TRBV4-1
cdr3_aa: CASSLLGSRTDTQYF

v_call: TRBV4-1
cdr3_aa: CASSQGWGSYEQYF

v_call: TRBV7-9
cdr3_aa: CASSLLAGGPNEQFF

v_call: TRBV6-6
cdr3_aa: CASTADREGYGYTF

v_call: TRBV29-1
cdr3_aa: CSVGQGPNSPLHF

v_call: TRBV13
cdr3_aa: CASRDRQGWNEQFF

v_call: TRBV9
cdr3_aa: CASSVGGTTTDTQYF

v_call: TRBV20-1
cdr3_aa: CSARPQASYEQYF

v_call: TRBV5-1
cdr3_aa: CASSLGVTGYGEQYF

v_call: TRBV5-6
cdr3_aa: CASSGLNTEAFF

v_call: TRBV7-3
cdr3_aa: CASSGRQGYGYTF

v_call: TRBV3-1
cdr3_aa: CASSQETRRGREQYF

v_call: TRBV20-1
cdr3_aa: CSAMGLAEIDTQYF

v_call: TRBV20-1
cdr3_aa: CSASRGTQYF